This passage covers 23 T cell receptor beta chains from one sample sequenced in a study of T cells in Graves' hyperthyroidism and ophthalmopathy. RNA transcripts provided the source from which TCR beta CDR3 regions were amplified. RT-PCR in the first round (using the HTBI primer set) targeted the TCR CDR3. TCRdb independently ran MiXCR on the multiplex PCR reads; one entry per CDR3 protein. The sample carries 490,000 or so distinct CDR3 sequences, roughly 15% recorded once. The sequencing input was blood. Receptors were obtained from a woman aged 25 to 39 with Graves' ophthalmopathy.

This chain uses TRBV19 with TRBJ2-2, with TRBD2 identical over 8 bases. The junction had 8 bases not matched to a gene; V was cut back by 5 bases and J by 0 bases. CDR3 size: 17 residues. The germline V gene encodes CDR1 LNHDA and CDR2 SQIVND (reference sequence). This CDR3 is CASSRTSGRSNTGELFF. The DNA for the CDR3 is TGTGCCAGTAGTCGAACTAGCGGAAGGTCGAACACCGGGGAGCTGTTTTTT.

The sample holds a few counts of this clonotype. The rearrangement uses TRBV5-1 and TRBJ2-1; D is ambiguous. V gave up 6 bases and J gave up 8 bases, with 12 bases separating them. Looked up from germline, CDR1 is SGHRS and CDR2 is YFSETQ. The CDR3 extends over 12 amino acids. In DNA, the CDR3 is TGCGCCAGCATGAGTAGCTTTTATGAGCAGTTCTTC. This translates into CASMSSFYEQFF.

The sample holds a few counts of this clonotype. The gene calls are TRBV4-1 and TRBJ1-3; D ambiguous. V was pared by 4 bases and J by 2 bases, with 12 bases between. Germline CDR1 reads MGHRA; CDR2 reads YSYEKL. The CDR3 extends over 15 amino acids. CDR3 in DNA: TGCGCCAGCAGCCTTCTCGGCCTCCCTGGAAACACCATATATTTT. This translates into CASSLLGLPGNTIYF.

The table lists this clonotype with a count of one. The J gene is TRBJ2-5, the V gene TRBV7-9, with a possible D match to TRBD1 (5 bases). The germline V gene encodes CDR1 SEHNR and CDR2 FQNEAQ (reference sequence). This CDR3 is 13 amino acids long. The V gene lost 6 bases and the J gene lost 4 bases, with 12 bases spanning the gap. CDR3 DNA: TGTGCCAGCAGTCCAGGGATTCCAGAGACCCAGTACTTC. Its translation: CASSPGIPETQYF.

The J gene is TRBJ1-1, the V gene TRBV19; 8 bases are a match to TRBD1. Germline V lookup: CDR1 LNHDA, CDR2 SQIVND (reference sequence). This CDR3 has 15 amino acids. The V and J ends lost 3 bases and 8 bases, in that order; junction bases with no gene match: 11. The CDR3 DNA reads as TGTGCCAGTAGTATCACCCCCTCAGGGGGCCAGGAAGCTTTCTTT. Its translation: CASSITPSGGQEAFF.

This clonotype was seen a handful of times. The J gene is TRBJ1-4, the V gene TRBV5-4; D is uncertain. The germline V gene encodes CDR1 SGHNT and CDR2 YYREEE (reference sequence). The ends were cut back, 4 bases at V and 6 bases at J, with 4 bases in the middle. This CDR3 has 11 residues. The DNA of the CDR3 is TGTGCCAGCAGCGTGGATGAAAAACTGTTTTTT. Amino acids: CASSVDEKLFF.

This clonotype was detected only a few times. This chain uses TRBV6-2 or TRBV6-3 with TRBJ1-2, with D hard to call. The CDR3 is 12 amino acids. V lost 6 bases, J lost 6 bases, and 11 bases lay in between. The germline gives CDR1 MNHEY, CDR2 SVGEGT. The CDR3 sequence is CASSQVPDGYTF. CDR3 DNA sequence: TGTGCCAGCAGCCAGGTGCCGGATGGCTACACCTTC.

The chain carries TRBV7-2 and TRBJ2-3; 10 nucleotides line up with TRBD2. The CDR3 is 17 residues long. From germline, CDR1 is SGHTA and CDR2 FQGNSA. Trimming cost V 2 bases and J 3 bases; bases outside gene matches: 8. The CDR3 DNA reads as TGTGCCAGCAGCTTACCCACTCGAGCGGGAGGGACAGATACGCAGTATTTT. Its protein product is CASSLPTRAGGTDTQYF. Complete variable domain (other parts from reference TRBV7-2 and TRBJ2-3): GAGVSQSPSNKVTEKGKDVELRCDPISGHTALYWYRQSLGQGLEFLIYFQGNSAPDKSGLPSDRFSAERTGGSVSTLTIQRTQQEDSAVYLCASSLPTRAGGTDTQYFGPGTRLTVL.

This clonotype was detected many times. This chain links TRBV20-1 with TRBJ2-4, with a weak D call TRBD1 (6 bases). Per germline, CDR1 DFQATT and CDR2 SNEGSKA (reference sequence). CDR3 length: 15 amino acids. Trimming took off 3 bases at V and 6 bases at J, with 18 bases between the two ends. As DNA, the CDR3 is TGCAGTGCTAGGACAGGACACACTCCTGGAAACATTCAGTACTTC. Protein sequence: CSARTGHTPGNIQYF.

This clonotype has only a few counts. The rearrangement joins TRBV5-4 to TRBJ1-2; D is unclear. CDR1 and CDR2 (germline): SGHNT, YYREEE (reference sequence). Trimming took off 10 bases at V and 4 bases at J, with 17 bases between the two ends. The CDR3 consists of 13 residues. The CDR3 sequence: CAPVAKLGYGYTF. The CDR3 DNA reads TGTGCCCCCGTTGCGAAATTAGGCTATGGCTACACCTTC.

The genes are TRBV7-6 and TRBJ2-3; D may match TRBD1 or TRBD2 (5 bases each). The CDR3 runs to 14 residues. V gave up 8 bases and J gave up 3 bases, with 15 bases separating them. CDR1 is SGHVS and CDR2 is FNYEAQ in the germline V gene. In DNA, the CDR3 is TGTGCCAGCGACGGGACCTTAGGGACAGATACGCAGTATTTT. It codes for CASDGTLGTDTQYF.

Here the CDR3 reads CASSQEETGPFLAQYF. In DNA, the CDR3 is TGCGCCAGCAGCCAAGAGGAGACAGGTCCTTTTCTAGCGCAGTATTTT. The chain employs TRBV4-1 and TRBJ2-3, with a tentative D call TRBD1 (6 bases). The V end lost 0 bases, the J end lost 10 bases, and 20 bases lay between the germline ends. Germline V lookup: CDR1 MGHRA, CDR2 YSYEKL. This CDR3 is built from 16 residues.

The V and J genes are TRBV6-1 and TRBJ2-3, with 11 bases matching TRBD2. The CDR3 extends over 16 amino acids. Trimming at V came to 3 bases and at J to 2 bases, leaving 4 bases not matched to a gene. Germline V lookup: CDR1 MNHNS, CDR2 SASEGT. CDR3 coding DNA: TGTGCCAGCAGTGATTTAGCGGGGGGGTACACAGATACGCAGTATTTT. Translating it yields CASSDLAGGYTDTQYF.

Ten or more counts support this clonotype. V is TRBV20-1 and J is TRBJ2-6; the D gene is possibly TRBD1 (5 bases). V was clipped by 2 bases and J by 0 bases, with 11 bases between them. Per germline, CDR1 DFQATT and CDR2 SNEGSKA (reference sequence). This CDR3 region has 16 residues. CDR3 DNA sequence: TGCAGTGCTAGACTAGGACACTACTCTGGGGCCAACGTCCTGACTTTC. It yields the protein CSARLGHYSGANVLTF.

This clonotype was observed a handful of times. The V and J genes are TRBV29-1 and TRBJ1-2; 9 bases are a match to TRBD1. Germline CDR1 is SQVTM and CDR2 is ANQGSEA. Trimming took 7 bases from V and 1 from J; bases not matched to a gene: 7. CDR3 size: 14 residues. The chain's CDR3 is CSASGQGVNYGYTF. CDR3 nucleotides: TGCAGCGCTTCGGGACAGGGAGTTAACTATGGCTACACCTTC.

This clonotype was seen a handful of times. This chain connects TRBV28 to TRBJ2-7, with D perhaps matching TRBD1 (7 bases). The CDR3 has 15 residues. The germline V gene encodes CDR1 MDHEN and CDR2 SYDVKM. V lost 6 bases and J lost 5, with 20 bases in between. CDR3 protein: CASRVTGVGRNEQYF. Written as DNA, the CDR3 is TGTGCCAGCAGGGTAACAGGGGTAGGGAGGAACGAGCAGTACTTC. Filled out from reference TRBV28 and TRBJ2-7, the complete variable domain reads DVKVTQSSRYLVKRTGEKVFLECVQDMDHENMFWYRQDPGLGLRLIYFSYDVKMKEKGDIPEGYSVSREKKERFSLILESASTNQTSMYLCASRVTGVGRNEQYFGPGTRLTVT.

This clonotype appeared many times. In DNA form, the CDR3 reads TGTGCCAGCAGTTACACTAGCGGCTACGAGCAGTACTTC. Its protein product is CASSYTSGYEQYF. The chain couples TRBV6-5 to TRBJ2-7; TRBD2 aligns across 8 bases. Germline V CDR1 and CDR2: MNHEY, SVGAGI. This CDR3 comprises 13 residues. V was clipped by 2 bases and J by 3 bases; unmatched bases: 0.

This clonotype was counted a few times. V and J are TRBV24-1 and TRBJ2-1, with TRBD2 matching 9 bases. Germline assignment: CDR1 KGHDR and CDR2 SFDVKD. This CDR3 contains 16 residues. Germline trimming cut 4 bases from V and 15 bases from J; bases unmatched to any gene: 18. CDR3 protein: CATSEPGELAGGLRFF. The CDR3 DNA reads TGTGCCACCAGTGAACCGGGAGAGCTTGCGGGAGGGCTGCGGTTCTTC.

This clonotype was recorded at least ten times. The gene calls are TRBV29-1 and TRBJ2-1; tentatively, D is TRBD1 or TRBD2 (5 bases each). The CDR3 is made up of 15 amino acids. The germline V and J ends were trimmed by 3 bases and 3 bases, with 15 bases remaining between them. Germline V gene lookup returns CDR1 SQVTM and CDR2 ANQGSEA. CDR3 in amino acids: CSVDGARDRYNEQFF. The CDR3, as DNA: TGCAGCGTTGATGGGGCCAGGGACCGCTACAATGAGCAGTTCTTC.

This clonotype was seen ten or more times. The rearrangement links TRBV7-2 to TRBJ2-7; 9 bases match TRBD2. V shed 2 bases and J 2 bases; nucleotides not matched to a gene: 4. Looked up from germline, CDR1 is SGHTA and CDR2 is FQGNSA. The CDR3 runs to 15 residues. The CDR3 sequence is CASSLTSGLTYEQYF. In DNA form, the CDR3 reads TGTGCCAGCAGCTTAACTAGCGGGCTTACCTACGAGCAGTACTTC.

This clonotype was recorded a few times. Since a much larger clone is just one base distant, this may be a read error. The V gene is TRBV7-9, the J gene TRBJ1-1; 7 positions agree with TRBD1. This CDR3 comprises 15 residues. Germline CDR1 reads SEHNR; CDR2 reads FQNEAQ (reference sequence). The CDR3 DNA is TGTGCCAGCAGCTTAGTACTGGACAGGAACACTGAAGCTCTCTTT. It yields the protein CASSLVLDRNTEALF.

This clonotype was seen many times. The chain couples TRBV6-6 to TRBJ2-1; 7 bases are a match to TRBD2. The CDR3 extends over 16 amino acids. Germline CDR1 and CDR2: MNHNY and SVGAGI (reference sequence). The V gene end was trimmed by 2 bases and the J gene end by 4 bases; junction bases not matched to a gene: 8. The CDR3 bases are TGTGCCAGCAGTTACCCTGCGGGAGTAGTTTACAATGAGCAGTTCTTC. It codes for CASSYPAGVVYNEQFF.

The table lists this clonotype with a few counts. The chain is built from TRBV5-1 and TRBJ1-2; the D is unclear. This CDR3 contains 14 residues. Between the trimmed V and J ends, which lost 0 bases and 4 bases, there was a span of 10 bases. The germline gives CDR1 SGHRS, CDR2 YFSETQ. The CDR3 DNA reads as TGCGCCAGCAGCTTGGGGACGGAAACCTATGGCTACACCTTC. Translation: CASSLGTETYGYTF.